This T cell receptor beta chain was captured by sequencing in a study of blood T cell repertoires in COVID-19. Study summary: PBMCs, B-cell-depleted T cells, or T cells provided the cDNA or gDNA that made up the material.

CDR3 length: 13 residues. Germline V gene sequence: CDR1 SGHRS, CDR2 YFSETQ. V lost 0 bases, J lost 5 bases, and 5 bases lay in between. TCRdb keeps only in-frame clones here, not all; method: immunoSEQ multiplex PCR. The sample has fewer than 250,000 clones, 88% seen once. The chain is built from TRBV5-1 and TRBJ2-2; D is possibly TRBD1 (5 bases). This clonotype was obtained from a human donor in a cohort sampled during active COVID-19. Sample: peripheral blood. The CDR3 DNA reads as TGCGCCAGCAGCTTGGAGGGGACCGGGGAGCTGTTTTTT. Protein sequence: CASSLEGTGELFF.